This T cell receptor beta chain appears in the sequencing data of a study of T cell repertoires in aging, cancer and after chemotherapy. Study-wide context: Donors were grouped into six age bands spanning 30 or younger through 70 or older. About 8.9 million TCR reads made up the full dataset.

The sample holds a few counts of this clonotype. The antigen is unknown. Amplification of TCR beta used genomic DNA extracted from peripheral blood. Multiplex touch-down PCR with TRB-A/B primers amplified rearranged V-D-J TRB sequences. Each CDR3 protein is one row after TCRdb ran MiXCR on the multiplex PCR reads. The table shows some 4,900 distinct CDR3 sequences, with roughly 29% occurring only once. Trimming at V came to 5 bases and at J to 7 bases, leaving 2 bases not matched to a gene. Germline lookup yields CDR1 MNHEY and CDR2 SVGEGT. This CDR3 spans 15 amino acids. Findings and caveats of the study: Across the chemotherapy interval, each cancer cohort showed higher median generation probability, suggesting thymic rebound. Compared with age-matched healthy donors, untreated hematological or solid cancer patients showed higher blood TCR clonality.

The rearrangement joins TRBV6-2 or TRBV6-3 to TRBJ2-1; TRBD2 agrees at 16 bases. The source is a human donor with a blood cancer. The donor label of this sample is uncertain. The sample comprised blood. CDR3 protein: CASSAGLAGGNEQFF. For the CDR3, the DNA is TGTGCCAGCAGTGCGGGACTAGCGGGAGGGAATGAGCAGTTCTTC.